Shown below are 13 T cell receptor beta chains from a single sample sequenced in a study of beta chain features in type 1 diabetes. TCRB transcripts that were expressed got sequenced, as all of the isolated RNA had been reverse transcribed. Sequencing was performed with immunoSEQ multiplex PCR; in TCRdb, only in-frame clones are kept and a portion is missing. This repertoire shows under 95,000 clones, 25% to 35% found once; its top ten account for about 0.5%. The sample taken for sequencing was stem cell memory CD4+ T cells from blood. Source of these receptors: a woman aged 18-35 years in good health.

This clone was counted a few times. The CDR3 sequence is CASSLGGGARETQYF. The CDR3 region has the DNA TGTGCCAGCAGCTTAGGCGGGGGGGCGCGGGAGACCCAGTACTTC. This chain connects TRBV7-6 to TRBJ2-5; 9 positions agree with TRBD2. Germline V gene sequence: CDR1 SGHVS, CDR2 FNYEAQ. This CDR3 is 15 amino acids long. The V and J ends lost 1 base and 5 bases, in that order; junction bases with no gene match: 5.

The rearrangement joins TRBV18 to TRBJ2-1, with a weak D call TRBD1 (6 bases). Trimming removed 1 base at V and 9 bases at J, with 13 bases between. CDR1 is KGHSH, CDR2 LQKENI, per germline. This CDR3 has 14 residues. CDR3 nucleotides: TGTGCCAGCTCACCACAGGCCCAAGGGGGTGAGCAGTTCTTC. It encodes CASSPQAQGGEQFF.

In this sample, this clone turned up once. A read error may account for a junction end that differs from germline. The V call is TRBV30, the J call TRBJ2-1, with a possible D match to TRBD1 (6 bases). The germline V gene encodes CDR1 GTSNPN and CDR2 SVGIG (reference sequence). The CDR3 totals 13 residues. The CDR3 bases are TGTGTCTGGAGTTTACAGGGCATCAATGAGCAGTTCTTC. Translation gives CVWSLQGINEQFF.

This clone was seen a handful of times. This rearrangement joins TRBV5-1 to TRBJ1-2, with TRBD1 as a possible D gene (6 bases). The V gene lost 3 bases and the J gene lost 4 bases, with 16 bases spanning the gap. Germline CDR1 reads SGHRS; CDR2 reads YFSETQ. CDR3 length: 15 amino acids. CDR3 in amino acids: CASSSSGVVGYGYTF. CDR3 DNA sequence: TGCGCCAGCAGCTCCTCAGGGGTTGTCGGCTATGGCTACACCTTC. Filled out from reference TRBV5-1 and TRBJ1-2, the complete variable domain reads KAGVTQTPRYLIKTRGQQVTLSCSPISGHRSVSWYQQTPGQGLQFLFEYFSETQRNKGNFPGRFSGRQFSNSRSEMNVSTLELGDSALYLCASSSSGVVGYGYTFGSGTRLTVV.

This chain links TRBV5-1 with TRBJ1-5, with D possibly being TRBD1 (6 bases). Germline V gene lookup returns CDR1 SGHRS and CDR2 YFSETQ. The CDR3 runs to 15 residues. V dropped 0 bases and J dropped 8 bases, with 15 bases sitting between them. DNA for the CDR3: TGCGCCAGCAGCTTGGCGGGGACAAGTCCGGAGCCCCAGCATTTT. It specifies CASSLAGTSPEPQHF.

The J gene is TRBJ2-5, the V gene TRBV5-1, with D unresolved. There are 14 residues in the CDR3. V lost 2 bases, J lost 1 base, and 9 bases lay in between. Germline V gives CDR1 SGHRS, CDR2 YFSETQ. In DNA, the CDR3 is TGCGCCAGCAGCTTAGGAGACGGCCAAGAGACCCAGTACTTC. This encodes CASSLGDGQETQYF.

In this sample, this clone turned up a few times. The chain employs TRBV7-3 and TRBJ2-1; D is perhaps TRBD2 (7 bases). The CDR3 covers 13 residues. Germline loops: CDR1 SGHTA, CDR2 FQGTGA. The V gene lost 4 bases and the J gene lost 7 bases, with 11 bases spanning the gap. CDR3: CASSSGGGNEQFF. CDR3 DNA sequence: TGTGCCAGCAGCTCGGGGGGCGGGAATGAGCAGTTCTTC.

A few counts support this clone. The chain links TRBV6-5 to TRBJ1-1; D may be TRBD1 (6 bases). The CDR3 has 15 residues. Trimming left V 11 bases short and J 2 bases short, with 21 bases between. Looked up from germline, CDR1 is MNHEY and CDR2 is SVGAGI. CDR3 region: CAVLSGQRTNTEAFF. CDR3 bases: TGTGCCGTTCTTTCCGGACAGCGGACTAACACTGAAGCTTTCTTT.

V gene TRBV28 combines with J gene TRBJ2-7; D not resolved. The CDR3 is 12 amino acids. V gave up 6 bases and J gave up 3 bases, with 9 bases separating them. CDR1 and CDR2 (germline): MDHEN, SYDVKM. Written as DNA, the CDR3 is TGTGCCAGCAGGACTCAAGACTACGAGCAGTACTTC. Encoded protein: CASRTQDYEQYF.

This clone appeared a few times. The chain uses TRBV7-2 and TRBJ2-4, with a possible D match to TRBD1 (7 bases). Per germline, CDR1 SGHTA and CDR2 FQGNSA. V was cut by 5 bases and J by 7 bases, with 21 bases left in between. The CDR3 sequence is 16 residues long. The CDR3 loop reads CASSLRGEQGWNIQYF. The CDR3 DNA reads TGTGCCAGCAGCCTCAGGGGGGAGCAGGGGTGGAACATTCAGTACTTC.

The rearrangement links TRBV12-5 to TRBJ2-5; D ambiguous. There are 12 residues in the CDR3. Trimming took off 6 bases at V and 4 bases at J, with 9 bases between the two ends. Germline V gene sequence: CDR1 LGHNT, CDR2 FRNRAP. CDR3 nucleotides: TGTGCTAGTGGAGGAGTAGCAGAGACCCAGTACTTC. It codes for CASGGVAETQYF.

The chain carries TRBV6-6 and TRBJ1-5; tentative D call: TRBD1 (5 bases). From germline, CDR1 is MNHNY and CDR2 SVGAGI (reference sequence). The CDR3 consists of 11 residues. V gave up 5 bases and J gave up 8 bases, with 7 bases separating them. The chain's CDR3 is CASSTDKPQHF. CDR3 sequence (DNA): TGTGCCAGCAGTACGGACAAGCCCCAGCATTTT.

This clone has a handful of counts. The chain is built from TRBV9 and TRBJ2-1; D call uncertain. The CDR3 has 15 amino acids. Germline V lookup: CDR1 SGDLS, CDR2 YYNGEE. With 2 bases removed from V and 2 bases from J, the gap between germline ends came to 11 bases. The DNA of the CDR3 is TGTGCCAGCAGCGTGTTAGACTCGCCCTACAATGAGCAGTTCTTC. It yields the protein CASSVLDSPYNEQFF.